The next 20 T cell receptor beta chains were all read from a single sample in a study of radiotherapy plus CTLA-4 blockade in lung cancer. Only in-frame clones appear in the TCRdb table, and some are missing; sequencing was by immunoSEQ multiplex PCR. The sample contains 55,000 to 70,000 clones, more than 60% of which appear only once. The specimen comprised peripheral blood, sampled from a patient treated with radiotherapy plus ipilimumab. All receptors come from a human donor with non-small cell lung cancer who had a complete response to radiotherapy plus ipilimumab.

This chain joins TRBV5-1 and TRBJ2-1; TRBD1 matches at 8 bases. In germline, CDR1 is SGHRS, CDR2 YFSETQ. CDR3 size: 14 residues. V dropped 3 bases and J dropped 5; count of bases not matched to a gene: 4. DNA for the CDR3: TGCGCCAGCAGCTCCGGGACAGGAAACAATGAGCAGTTCTTC. This gives the protein CASSSGTGNNEQFF.

The chain has TRBV9 and TRBJ1-1, with TRBD1 matching over 8 bases. J lost 6 bases, V lost 5 bases, and 6 bases had no gene match. The CDR3 has 13 amino acids. Per germline, CDR1 SGDLS and CDR2 YYNGEE. CDR3 nucleotides: TGTGCCAGCAGTCAGACAGGGGCCGCTGAAGCTTTCTTT. This gives the protein CASSQTGAAEAFF. The complete variable domain, with remaining parts taken from reference TRBV9 and TRBJ1-1, reads DSGVTQTPKHLITATGQRVTLRCSPRSGDLSVYWYQQSLDQGLQFLIQYYNGEERAKGNILERFSAQQFPDLHSELNLSSLELGDSALYFCASSQTGAAEAFFGQGTRLTVV.

The chain couples TRBV2 to TRBJ2-5; D not certain. Trimming shortened V by 9 bases and J by 7 bases, and 12 bases separated the two germline ends. Looked up from germline, CDR1 is SNHLY and CDR2 is FYNNEI. The CDR3 has 11 amino acids. The CDR3 DNA follows: TGTGCCAGAAACCCACTTGGGACCCAGTACTTC. This codes for CARNPLGTQYF.

The chain joins TRBV18 to TRBJ2-2; D not resolved. The CDR3 runs 14 residues. CDR1 KGHSH and CDR2 LQKENI come from the germline V gene. V dropped 1 base and J dropped 6 bases, with 9 bases sitting between them. CDR3 coding DNA: TGTGCCAGCTCACCACAAGCCGGAGCCGGGGAGCTGTTTTTT. It encodes CASSPQAGAGELFF.

This chain links TRBV7-2 with TRBJ1-2, with D possibly TRBD1 on 5 matching bases. Germline V gene data show CDR1 as SGHTA and CDR2 as FQGNSA. This CDR3 is built from 13 residues. Trimming removed 4 bases from V and 7 bases from J, with 13 bases in between. CDR3 region: CASSSQDIGGYTF. CDR3 bases: TGTGCCAGCAGCTCACAGGATATTGGTGGCTACACCTTC.

The rearrangement uses TRBV7-9 and TRBJ1-5; tentatively, D is TRBD1 (5 bases). Per the germline V gene, CDR1 is SEHNR and CDR2 is FQNEAQ (reference sequence). This CDR3 has 17 residues. V lost 0 bases and J 0 bases, leaving 12 bases between the germline ends. The CDR3 bases are TGTGCCAGCAGCTTAGCGAGTGGGGGGGATAGCAATCAGCCCCAGCATTTT. Its protein is CASSLASGGDSNQPQHF. The full variable domain, rest sourced from reference TRBV7-9 and TRBJ1-5, is DTGVSQNPRHKITKRGQNVTFRCDPISEHNRLYWYRQTLGQGPEFLTYFQNEAQLEKSRLLSDRFSAERPKGSFSTLEIQRTEQGDSAMYLCASSLASGGDSNQPQHFGDGTRLSIL.

This clone appeared a single time. This sequence joins TRBV5-6 and TRBJ2-1; no definite D call. From germline, CDR1 is SGHDT and CDR2 YYEEEE. The CDR3 runs 13 residues. The ends were cut back, 0 bases at V and 3 bases at J, with 4 bases in the middle. This CDR3 reads CASSLDSYNEQFF. The CDR3 DNA sequence: TGTGCCAGCAGCTTGGACAGCTACAATGAGCAGTTCTTC.

This chain uses TRBV11-2 with TRBJ2-2; TRBD2 is a possible D gene (5 bases). The CDR3 extends over 15 amino acids. The germline CDR1 and CDR2 sequences are SGHAT and FQNNGV. Trimming cost V 5 bases and J 1 base, with 11 bases left between them. The CDR3 nucleotides read TGTGCCAGCAGCCCCTCAGCGGTGAACACCGGGGAGCTGTTTTTT. Translated: CASSPSAVNTGELFF.

The chain couples TRBV13 to TRBJ1-4; possibly TRBD1 for D (5 bases). The CDR3 length is 15 residues. Trimming pared 5 bases from V and 6 bases from J, leaving 16 bases between. The germline gives CDR1 PRHDT, CDR2 FYEKMQ (reference sequence). The CDR3 sequence is CASSTGGRDHEKLFF. DNA of the CDR3: TGTGCCAGCAGCACGGGGGGTAGGGATCATGAAAAACTGTTTTTT.

This clone was seen more than once but under ten times. The chain couples TRBV10-3 to TRBJ1-3; 9 nucleotides align to TRBD1. The V gene end was trimmed by 6 bases and the J gene end by 4 bases; junction bases not matched to a gene: 7. CDR3 size: 15 residues. The V gene's germline CDR1 is ENHRY and CDR2 SYGVKD. The CDR3 loop is CAISSGQGTGNTIYF. The DNA of the CDR3 is TGTGCCATCAGCTCAGGACAGGGGACAGGAAACACCATATATTTT.

This chain links TRBV7-2 with TRBJ2-5; TRBD1 matches 8 bases. From germline, CDR1 is SGHTA and CDR2 FQGNSA. V lost 1 base to trimming and J lost 11 bases; unmatched junction nucleotides: 12. The CDR3 is 15 amino acids. The DNA of the CDR3 is TGTGCCAGCAGCTTAGTGGGGCAGGGGGCAGGGGAGCAGTACTTC. Translation: CASSLVGQGAGEQYF.

This chain joins TRBV7-2 and TRBJ2-2, with 9 positions matching TRBD2. V was clipped by 5 bases and J by 2 bases; unmatched bases: 3. Germline assignment: CDR1 SGHTA and CDR2 FQGNSA. There are 15 residues in the CDR3. This CDR3 is CASSKGLANTGELFF. The CDR3 DNA follows: TGTGCCAGCAGCAAGGGACTAGCCAACACCGGGGAGCTGTTTTTT. Using reference TRBV7-2 and TRBJ2-2 for the parts outside the CDR3, the full variable domain is GAGVSQSPSNKVTEKGKDVELRCDPISGHTALYWYRQSLGQGLEFLIYFQGNSAPDKSGLPSDRFSAERTGGSVSTLTIQRTQQEDSAVYLCASSKGLANTGELFFGEGSRLTVL.

A note on this clone: One end of the junction varies from germline; a read error may be responsible. The genes are TRBV7-6 and TRBJ1-1, with 8 positions matching TRBD1. This CDR3 comprises 12 residues. Germline CDR1 is SGHVS and CDR2 is FNYEAQ. The CDR3 loop reads CACRGLDTEAFF. CDR3 bases: TGTGCCTGCAGGGGGCTTGACACTGAAGCTTTCTTT.

This chain joins TRBV18 and TRBJ2-3; 9 bases fit TRBD1. This CDR3 spans 17 amino acids. Germline V gene lookup returns CDR1 KGHSH and CDR2 LQKENI. V shed 2 bases, J shed 4 bases, and the junction held 10 bases outside the gene matches. Here the CDR3 DNA reads TGTGCCAGCTCACCATCAGCGCGGACAGGGGTAGCAGATACGCAGTATTTT. This gives the protein CASSPSARTGVADTQYF.

The gene calls are TRBV7-9 and TRBJ2-1; TRBD2 aligns across 9 bases. Per germline, CDR1 SEHNR and CDR2 FQNEAQ (reference sequence). This CDR3 has 17 amino acids. Trimming at V came to 6 bases and at J to 5 bases, leaving 14 bases not matched to a gene. The DNA for the CDR3 is TGTGCCAGCAGGGGAGTAGCGGGAGCCTCGGGAAACAATGAGCAGTTCTTC. Translated, it gives CASRGVAGASGNNEQFF.

This clone was observed once. Compared with germline, one end of the junction differs, possibly owing to a read error. The rearrangement joins TRBV7-9 to TRBJ2-1; tentatively, D is TRBD2 (5 bases). The CDR3 covers 13 residues. The germline V gene encodes CDR1 SEHNR and CDR2 FQNEAQ (reference sequence). The DNA of the CDR3 is TGTGCCAGCACCTTACTAGTCCGGAATGAGCAGTTCTTC. Translated, it gives CASTLLVRNEQFF.

The genes are TRBV11-2 and TRBJ1-2, with unresolved D. The germline V and J ends were trimmed by 2 bases and 2 bases, with 9 bases remaining between them. The CDR3 has 14 amino acids. Per germline, CDR1 SGHAT and CDR2 FQNNGV. The CDR3 nucleotides are TGTGCCAGCAGCTTATGGGAGTCGAACTATGGCTACACCTTC. This encodes CASSLWESNYGYTF.

The chain recombines TRBV11-2 with TRBJ1-2; no definite D call. CDR1 is SGHAT, CDR2 FQNNGV, per germline. CDR3 length: 15 amino acids. V gave up 3 bases and J gave up 4 bases, with 15 bases separating them. CDR3 sequence: CASSLVGRMAYGYTF. In nucleotides, the CDR3 is TGTGCCAGCAGCTTGGTGGGCAGGATGGCCTATGGCTACACCTTC.

This clone was observed once. The gene calls are TRBV4-1 and TRBJ2-5; TRBD1 agrees at 9 bases. Germline V gene data show CDR1 as MGHRA and CDR2 as YSYEKL. V was pared by 1 base and J by 5 bases, with 5 bases of the junction left unmatched. There are 15 residues in the CDR3. Written as DNA, the CDR3 is TGCGCCAGCAGCCAAGGGGACAGGGAATATGAGACCCAGTACTTC. Protein product: CASSQGDREYETQYF.

The chain combines TRBV18 with TRBJ1-4; D is ambiguous. V dropped 5 bases and J dropped 5 bases, with 12 bases sitting between them. Per the germline V gene, CDR1 is KGHSH and CDR2 is LQKENI. The CDR3 is 14 amino acids. CDR3 protein: CASSSGVQNEKLFF. CDR3 nucleotide sequence: TGTGCCAGCTCATCGGGAGTTCAAAATGAAAAACTGTTTTTT.